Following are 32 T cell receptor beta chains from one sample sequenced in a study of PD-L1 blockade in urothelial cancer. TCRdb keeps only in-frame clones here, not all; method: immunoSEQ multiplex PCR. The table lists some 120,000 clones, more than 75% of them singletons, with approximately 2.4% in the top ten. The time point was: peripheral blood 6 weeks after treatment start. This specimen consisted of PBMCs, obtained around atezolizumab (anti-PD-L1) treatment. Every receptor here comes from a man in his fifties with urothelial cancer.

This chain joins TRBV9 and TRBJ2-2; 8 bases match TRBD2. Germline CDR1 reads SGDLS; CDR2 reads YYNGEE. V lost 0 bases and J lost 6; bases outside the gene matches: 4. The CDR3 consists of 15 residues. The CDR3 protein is CASSVVGTSAGELFF. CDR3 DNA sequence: TGTGCCAGCAGCGTAGTTGGGACTAGTGCCGGGGAGCTGTTTTTT.

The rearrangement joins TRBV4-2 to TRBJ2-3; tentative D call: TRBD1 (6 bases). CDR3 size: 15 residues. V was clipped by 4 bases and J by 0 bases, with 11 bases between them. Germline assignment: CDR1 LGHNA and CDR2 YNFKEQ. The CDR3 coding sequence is TGTGCCAGCAGCCGGGGGCCTGATAGCACAGATACGCAGTATTTT. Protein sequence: CASSRGPDSTDTQYF.

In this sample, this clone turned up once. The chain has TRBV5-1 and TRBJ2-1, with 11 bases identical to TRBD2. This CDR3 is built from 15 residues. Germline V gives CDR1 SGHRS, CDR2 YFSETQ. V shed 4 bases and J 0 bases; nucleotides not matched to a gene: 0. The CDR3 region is CASSTSGSSYNEQFF. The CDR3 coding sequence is TGCGCCAGCAGCACTAGCGGGAGCTCCTACAATGAGCAGTTCTTC.

CDR3 amino acids: CASSLAGVRTDTQYF. CDR3 DNA sequence: TGTGCCAGCAGCTTAGCGGGAGTTCGCACAGATACGCAGTATTTT. The chain links TRBV11-2 to TRBJ2-3, with D tentatively TRBD2 (6 bases). The ends were cut back, 1 base at V and 1 base at J, with 9 bases in the middle. The germline V gene has CDR1 SGHAT and CDR2 FQNNGV. CDR3 length: 15 amino acids.

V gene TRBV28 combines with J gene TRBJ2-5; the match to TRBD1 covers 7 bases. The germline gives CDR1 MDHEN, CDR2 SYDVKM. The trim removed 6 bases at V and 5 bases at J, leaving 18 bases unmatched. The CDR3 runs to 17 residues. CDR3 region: CASSAGDTTGSGETQYF. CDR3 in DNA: TGTGCCAGCAGCGCCGGGGACACGACAGGGTCCGGCGAGACCCAGTACTTC.

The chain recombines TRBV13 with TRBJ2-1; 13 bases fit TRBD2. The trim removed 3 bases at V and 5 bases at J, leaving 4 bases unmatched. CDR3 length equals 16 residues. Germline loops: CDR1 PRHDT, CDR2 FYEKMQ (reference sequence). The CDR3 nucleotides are TGTGCCAGCAGCTTTAGAGGGACTAGCGGGGACAATGAGCAGTTCTTC. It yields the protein CASSFRGTSGDNEQFF. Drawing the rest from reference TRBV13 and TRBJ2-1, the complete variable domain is AAGVIQSPRHLIKEKRETATLKCYPIPRHDTVYWYQQGPGQDPQFLISFYEKMQSDKGSIPDRFSAQQFSDYHSELNMSSLELGDSALYFCASSFRGTSGDNEQFFGPGTRLTVL.

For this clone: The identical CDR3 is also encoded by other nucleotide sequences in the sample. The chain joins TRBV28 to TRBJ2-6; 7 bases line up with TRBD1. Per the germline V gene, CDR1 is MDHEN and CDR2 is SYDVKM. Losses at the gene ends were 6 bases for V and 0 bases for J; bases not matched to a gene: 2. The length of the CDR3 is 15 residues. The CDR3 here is CASRTGSSGANVLTF. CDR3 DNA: TGTGCCAGCAGGACAGGGAGCTCTGGGGCCAACGTCCTGACTTTC.

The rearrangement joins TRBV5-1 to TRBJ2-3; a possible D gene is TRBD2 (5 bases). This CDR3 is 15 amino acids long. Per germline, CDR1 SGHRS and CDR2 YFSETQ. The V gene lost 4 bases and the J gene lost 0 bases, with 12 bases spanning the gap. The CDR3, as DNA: TGCGCCAGCAGCGCCGGCGGGCGAAGCACAGATACGCAGTATTTT. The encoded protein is CASSAGGRSTDTQYF.

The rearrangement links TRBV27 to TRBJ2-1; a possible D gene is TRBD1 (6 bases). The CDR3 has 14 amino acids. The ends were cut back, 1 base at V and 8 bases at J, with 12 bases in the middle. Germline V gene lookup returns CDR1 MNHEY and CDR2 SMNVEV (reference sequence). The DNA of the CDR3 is TGTGCCAGCAGTTTATACAGGGTTGAGGATGAGCAGTTCTTC. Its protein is CASSLYRVEDEQFF.

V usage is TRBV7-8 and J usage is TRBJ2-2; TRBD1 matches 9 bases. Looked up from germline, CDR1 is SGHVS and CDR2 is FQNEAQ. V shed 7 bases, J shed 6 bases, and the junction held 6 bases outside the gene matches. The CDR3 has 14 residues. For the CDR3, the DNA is TGTGCCAGCAACGAACAGGGGGCTGCCGGGGAGCTGTTTTTT. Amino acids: CASNEQGAAGELFF.

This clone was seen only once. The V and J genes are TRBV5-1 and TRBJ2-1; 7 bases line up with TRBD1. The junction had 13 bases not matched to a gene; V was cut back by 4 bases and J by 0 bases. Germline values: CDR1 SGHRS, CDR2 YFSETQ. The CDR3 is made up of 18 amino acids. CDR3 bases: TGCGCCAGCAGCGATCGGATACCGGGACAGAGCTCCTACAATGAGCAGTTCTTC. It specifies CASSDRIPGQSSYNEQFF.

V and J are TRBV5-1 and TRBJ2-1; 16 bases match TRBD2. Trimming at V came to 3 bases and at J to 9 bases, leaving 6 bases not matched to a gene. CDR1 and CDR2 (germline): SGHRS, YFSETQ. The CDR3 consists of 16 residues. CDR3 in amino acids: CASSYGTSGRDSEQFF. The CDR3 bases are TGCGCCAGCAGCTATGGGACTAGCGGGAGGGATAGTGAGCAGTTCTTC.

The CDR3 here is CASTQLAGGYNEQFF. CDR3 nucleotide sequence: TGTGCCAGCACCCAACTAGCGGGAGGGTACAATGAGCAGTTCTTC. The V gene is TRBV5-4, the J gene TRBJ2-1; 13 bases line up with TRBD2. The CDR3 loop spans 15 amino acids. Germline V gene data show CDR1 as SGHNT and CDR2 as YYREEE (reference sequence). The ends lost 6 bases at V and 4 bases at J; junction bases unmatched: 4.

CDR3 region: CASSAAHLGDRDWETQYF. The CDR3 DNA follows: TGTGCCAGCAGTGCTGCTCACCTGGGAGACAGGGATTGGGAGACCCAGTACTTC. The chain couples TRBV27 to TRBJ2-5; 7 nucleotides agree with TRBD1. This CDR3 comprises 18 residues. Trimming took 5 bases from V and 5 from J; bases not matched to a gene: 20. Germline V gene sequence: CDR1 MNHEY, CDR2 SMNVEV (reference sequence).

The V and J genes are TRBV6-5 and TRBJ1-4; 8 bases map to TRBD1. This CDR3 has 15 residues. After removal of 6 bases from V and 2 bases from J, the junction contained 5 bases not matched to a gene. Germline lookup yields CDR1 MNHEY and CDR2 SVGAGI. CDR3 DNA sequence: TGTGCCAGCAGCTATACAGGGGGGACTAATGAAAAACTGTTTTTT. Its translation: CASSYTGGTNEKLFF.

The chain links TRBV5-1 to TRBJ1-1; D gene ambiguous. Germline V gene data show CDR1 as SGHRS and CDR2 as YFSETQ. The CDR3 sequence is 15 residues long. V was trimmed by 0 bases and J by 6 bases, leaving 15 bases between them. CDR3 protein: CASSLGPSMEAEAFF. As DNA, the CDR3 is TGCGCCAGCAGCTTGGGGCCCTCCATGGAGGCTGAAGCTTTCTTT.

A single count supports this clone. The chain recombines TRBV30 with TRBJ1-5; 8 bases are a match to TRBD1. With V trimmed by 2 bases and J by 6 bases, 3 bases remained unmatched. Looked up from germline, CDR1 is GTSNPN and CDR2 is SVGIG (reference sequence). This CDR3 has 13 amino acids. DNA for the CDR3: TGTGCCTGGAGTCCAGGGGGCTTTCAGCCCCAGCATTTT. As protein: CAWSPGGFQPQHF.

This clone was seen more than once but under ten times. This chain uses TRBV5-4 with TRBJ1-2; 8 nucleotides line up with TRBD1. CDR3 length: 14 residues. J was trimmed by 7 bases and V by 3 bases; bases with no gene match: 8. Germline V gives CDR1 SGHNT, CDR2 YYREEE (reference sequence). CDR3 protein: CASSSFTGGGGYTF. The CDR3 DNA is TGTGCCAGCAGCTCGTTCACAGGGGGTGGTGGCTACACCTTC.

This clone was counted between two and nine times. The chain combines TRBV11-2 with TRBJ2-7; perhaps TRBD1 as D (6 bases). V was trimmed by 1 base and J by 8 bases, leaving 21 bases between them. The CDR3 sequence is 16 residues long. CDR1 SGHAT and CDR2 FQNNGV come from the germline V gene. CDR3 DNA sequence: TGTGCCAGCAGCTTAGTGGGGGCGAGGGTCCCTAGCAAGCAGTACTTC. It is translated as CASSLVGARVPSKQYF.

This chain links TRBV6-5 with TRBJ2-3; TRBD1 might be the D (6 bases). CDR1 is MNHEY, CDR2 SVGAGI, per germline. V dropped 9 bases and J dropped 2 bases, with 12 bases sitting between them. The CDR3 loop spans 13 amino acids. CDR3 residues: CASRGSDTDTQYF. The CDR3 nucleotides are TGTGCCAGTAGGGGGAGTGACACAGATACGCAGTATTTT.

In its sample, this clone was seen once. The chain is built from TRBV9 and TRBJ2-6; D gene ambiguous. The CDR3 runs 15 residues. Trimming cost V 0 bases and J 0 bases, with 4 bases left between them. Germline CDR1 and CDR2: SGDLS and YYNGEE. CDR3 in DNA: TGTGCCAGCAGCGTAGGTAACTCTGGGGCCAACGTCCTGACTTTC. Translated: CASSVGNSGANVLTF.

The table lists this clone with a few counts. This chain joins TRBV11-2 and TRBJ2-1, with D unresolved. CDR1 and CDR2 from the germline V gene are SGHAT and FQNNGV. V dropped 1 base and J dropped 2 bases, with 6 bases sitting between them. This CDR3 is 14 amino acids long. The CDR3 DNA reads TGTGCCAGCAGCTTAGGAGAAACCTACAATGAGCAGTTCTTC. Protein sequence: CASSLGETYNEQFF. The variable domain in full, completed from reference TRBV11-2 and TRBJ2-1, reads EAGVAQSPRYKIIEKRQSVAFWCNPISGHATLYWYQQILGQGPKLLIQFQNNGVVDDSQLPKDRFSAERLKGVDSTLKIQPAKLEDSAVYLCASSLGETYNEQFFGPGTRLTVL.

Here the CDR3 DNA reads TGTGCCAGCAGCCGAGGACAGAATTATGGCTACACCTTC. Translating it yields CASSRGQNYGYTF. The genes are TRBV5-6 and TRBJ1-2, with D possibly matching TRBD1 (6 bases). This CDR3 comprises 13 residues. Germline CDR1 SGHDT, CDR2 YYEEEE. V was clipped by 4 bases and J by 5 bases, with 12 bases between them.

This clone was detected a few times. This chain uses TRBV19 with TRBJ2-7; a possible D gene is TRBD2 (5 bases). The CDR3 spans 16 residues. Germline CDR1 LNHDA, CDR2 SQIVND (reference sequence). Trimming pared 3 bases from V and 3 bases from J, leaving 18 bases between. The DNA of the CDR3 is TGTGCCAGTAGTATCGGCCGTCCCCCTGCGGGCTACGAGCAGTACTTC. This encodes CASSIGRPPAGYEQYF.

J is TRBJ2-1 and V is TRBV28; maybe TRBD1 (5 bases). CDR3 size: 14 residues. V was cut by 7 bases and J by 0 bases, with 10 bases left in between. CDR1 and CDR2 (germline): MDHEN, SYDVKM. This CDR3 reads CASTLTGSYNEQFF. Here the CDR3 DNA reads TGTGCCAGCACGTTAACAGGCTCCTACAATGAGCAGTTCTTC.

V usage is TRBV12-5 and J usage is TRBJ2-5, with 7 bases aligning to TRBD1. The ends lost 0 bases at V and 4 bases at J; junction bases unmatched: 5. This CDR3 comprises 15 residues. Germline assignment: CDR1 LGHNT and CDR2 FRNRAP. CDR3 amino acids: CASGLVLHRGETQYF. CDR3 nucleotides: TGTGCTAGTGGTTTGGTACTCCACAGGGGAGAGACCCAGTACTTC.

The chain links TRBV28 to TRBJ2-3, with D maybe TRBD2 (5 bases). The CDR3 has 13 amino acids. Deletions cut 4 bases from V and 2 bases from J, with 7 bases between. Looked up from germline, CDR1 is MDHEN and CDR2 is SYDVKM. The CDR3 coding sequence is TGTGCCAGCAGTTCCCGGGACACAGATACGCAGTATTTT. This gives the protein CASSSRDTDTQYF.

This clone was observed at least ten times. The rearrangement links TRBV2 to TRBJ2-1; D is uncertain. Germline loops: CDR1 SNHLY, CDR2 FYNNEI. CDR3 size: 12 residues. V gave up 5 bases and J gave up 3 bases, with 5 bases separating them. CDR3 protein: CASSYNYNEQFF. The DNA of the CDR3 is TGTGCCAGCAGTTATAACTACAATGAGCAGTTCTTC.

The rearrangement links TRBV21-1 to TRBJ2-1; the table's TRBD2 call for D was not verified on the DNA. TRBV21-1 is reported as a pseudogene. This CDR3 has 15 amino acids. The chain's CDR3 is CASSPGLAGGNEQFF. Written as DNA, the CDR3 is TGTGCCAGCAGCCCGGGACTAGCGGGAGGCAATGAGCAGTTCTTC.

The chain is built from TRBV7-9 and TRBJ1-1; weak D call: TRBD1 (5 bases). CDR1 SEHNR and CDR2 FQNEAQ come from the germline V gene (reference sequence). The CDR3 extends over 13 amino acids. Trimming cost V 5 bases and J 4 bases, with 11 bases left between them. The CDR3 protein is CASSLQVATEAFF. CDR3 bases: TGTGCCAGCAGCCTACAGGTAGCCACTGAAGCTTTCTTT.

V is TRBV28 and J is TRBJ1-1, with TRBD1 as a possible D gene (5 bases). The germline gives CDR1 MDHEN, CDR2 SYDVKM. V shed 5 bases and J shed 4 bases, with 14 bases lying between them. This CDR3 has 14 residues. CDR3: CASSPAGGSTEAFF. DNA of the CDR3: TGTGCCAGCAGTCCCGCGGGGGGGAGCACTGAAGCTTTCTTT.

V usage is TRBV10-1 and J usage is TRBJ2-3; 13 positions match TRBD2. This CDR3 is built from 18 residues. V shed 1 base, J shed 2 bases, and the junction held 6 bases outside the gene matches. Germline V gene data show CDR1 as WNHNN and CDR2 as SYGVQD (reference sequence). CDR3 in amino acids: CASSEWTSGSTNTDTQYF. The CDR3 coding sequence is TGCGCCAGCAGTGAGTGGACTAGCGGGAGCACAAACACAGATACGCAGTATTTT.